This T cell receptor beta chain was sequenced in a study of blood T cell repertoires in COVID-19. The wider study: COVID-19 samples collected from the United States, Italy and Spain covered acute and convalescent phases. T cells, B-cell-depleted T cells, or PBMCs supplied cDNA or gDNA.

How the authors handled the data: Reference gene primer amplification in the assay estimated nucleated cell counts. Produced via immunoSEQ multiplex PCR; TCRdb's table is partial and in-frame only. That table is the source of V, J and clone size, and D and trimming were worked out from the DNA. Of about 92,000 clones in the sample, 72% were seen once. There are 13 residues in the CDR3. The trim removed 6 bases at V and 2 bases at J, leaving 4 bases unmatched. Germline V gene data show CDR1 as ENHRY and CDR2 as SYGVKD. This clone came up a few times. This TCR came from a woman in her sixties in a cohort sampled during active or convalescent COVID-19. The genes are TRBV10-3 and TRBJ2-7; TRBD1 matches at 7 bases. Sequenced: peripheral blood. CDR3 region: CAIRGDRPYEQYF. Here the CDR3 DNA reads TGTGCCATCAGGGGGGACAGACCCTACGAGCAGTACTTC.